This T cell receptor (beta chain) was observed in a study of siplizumab effects on memory and regulatory T cells. Points on this clone: Its antigen is as yet unknown.

Points from the study as a whole: Siplizumab caused a significant drop in alloreactive sequences traceable to unstimulated CD4+ memory cells.

TCRdb's table, derived via immunoSEQ multiplex PCR, lists solely in-frame clones and lacks some. The sample gives roughly 68,000 clones, just over 95% of which show up once; around 0.086% is in the top ten. The clonotype was recovered from a human donor in good health. The specimen sequenced was naive CD8+ T cells sorted from blood.

CDR3 nucleotide sequence: TGTGCCAGCAGCACCGGCAGACAGGGCACTGAAGCTTTCTTT. Amino acids: CASSTGRQGTEAFF. The V call is TRBV9, the J call TRBJ1-1, with TRBD1 identical over 7 bases. The CDR3 has 14 residues. The germline V gene has CDR1 SGDLS and CDR2 YYNGEE. After removal of 4 bases from V and 4 bases from J, the junction contained 7 bases not matched to a gene.